One and the same sample provided the 27 T cell receptor beta chains below, sequenced in a study of cytomegalovirus exposure and HLA in healthy donors. This PCR relied on a set of 60 Vbeta primers and 13 Jbeta primers. Measured with immunoSEQ multiplex PCR; TCRdb has only the in-frame clones, and not every one. The data hold fewer than 130,000 clones, with 60% to 85% observed a single time. Sequenced sample: PBMCs. The source of these receptors is a female donor in good health and CMV-seropositive.

This clone appeared a few times. V gene TRBV5-1 combines with J gene TRBJ1-2; the D is unclear. Trimming removed 0 bases at V and 5 bases at J, with 11 bases between. CDR3 length: 14 residues. Germline CDR1 and CDR2: SGHRS and YFSETQ. CDR3 sequence: CASSLESGQYGYTF. The DNA for the CDR3 is TGCGCCAGCAGCTTGGAGTCTGGTCAGTATGGCTACACCTTC. Filled out from reference TRBV5-1 and TRBJ1-2, the complete variable domain reads KAGVTQTPRYLIKTRGQQVTLSCSPISGHRSVSWYQQTPGQGLQFLFEYFSETQRNKGNFPGRFSGRQFSNSRSEMNVSTLELGDSALYLCASSLESGQYGYTFGSGTRLTVV.

This chain links TRBV5-1 with TRBJ2-6; D is possibly TRBD2 (5 bases). The germline V gene encodes CDR1 SGHRS and CDR2 YFSETQ. CDR3 size: 15 residues. V gave up 0 bases and J gave up 1 base, with 5 bases separating them. The CDR3 sequence: CASSLERSGANVLTF. In nucleotides, the CDR3 is TGCGCCAGCAGCTTGGAGCGGTCTGGGGCCAACGTCCTGACTTTC.

The V call is TRBV7-9, the J call TRBJ2-1, with 13 positions matching TRBD2. CDR3 length equals 15 residues. The junction had 6 bases not matched to a gene; V was cut back by 4 bases and J by 9 bases. Germline V CDR1 and CDR2: SEHNR, FQNEAQ (reference sequence). CDR3 coding DNA: TGTGCCAGCAGCTCCCCGGGACTAGCGGGACGTGAGCAGTTCTTC. It encodes CASSSPGLAGREQFF.

This chain links TRBV19 with TRBJ2-1, with D possibly being TRBD2 (5 bases). This CDR3 is built from 17 residues. Trimming pared 5 bases from V and 0 bases from J, leaving 17 bases between. CDR1 is LNHDA, CDR2 SQIVND, per germline (reference sequence). The CDR3 DNA follows: TGTGCCAGTAGTTCCTTTGGGAGCGGCATCTCCTACAATGAGCAGTTCTTC. Residues: CASSSFGSGISYNEQFF.

This chain links TRBV5-1 with TRBJ1-1; TRBD1 aligns across 8 bases. V was clipped by 4 bases and J by 0 bases; unmatched bases: 8. Germline V CDR1 and CDR2: SGHRS, YFSETQ. This CDR3 is 16 amino acids long. CDR3 bases: TGCGCCAGCAGCCCTACAGGGGGACGCGTGAACACTGAAGCTTTCTTT. Its translation: CASSPTGGRVNTEAFF.

The chain links TRBV19 to TRBJ1-6; no definite D call. Trimming removed 11 bases from V and 8 bases from J, with 19 bases in between. Germline V CDR1 and CDR2: LNHDA, SQIVND (reference sequence). The length of the CDR3 is 14 residues. The CDR3 sequence: CASSHRETYSPLHF. In DNA form, the CDR3 reads TGTGCCTCGTCCCACCGGGAGACATATTCACCCCTCCACTTT.

The CDR3 is CASSPTGRNQPQHF. CDR3 nucleotides: TGCGCCAGCAGTCCGACAGGGCGAAATCAGCCCCAGCATTTT. The V call is TRBV5-1, the J call TRBJ1-5; 7 nucleotides align to TRBD1. V lost 5 bases, J lost 4 bases, and 6 bases stayed unmatched. There are 14 residues in the CDR3. Germline values: CDR1 SGHRS, CDR2 YFSETQ.

This clone has more than one count but fewer than ten. This chain connects TRBV2 to TRBJ2-7; D call uncertain. CDR1 is SNHLY and CDR2 is FYNNEI in the germline V gene. V lost 5 bases to trimming and J lost 4 bases, with 9 bases between them. The CDR3 has 12 residues. The CDR3 bases are TGTGCCAGCAGTAGGCAGCGTTACGAGCAGTACTTC. This codes for CASSRQRYEQYF.

This clone appeared a few times. The V and J genes are TRBV4-1 and TRBJ2-1; TRBD2 matches at 11 bases. This CDR3 contains 16 residues. J gave up 3 bases and V 3 bases, and 4 bases lay outside the gene matches. Looked up from germline, CDR1 is MGHRA and CDR2 is YSYEKL. The CDR3 bases are TGCGCCAGCAGCCATTCTAGCGGGGGGTACTACAATGAGCAGTTCTTC. This codes for CASSHSSGGYYNEQFF.

The V gene is TRBV5-5, the J gene TRBJ2-2; the match to TRBD2 covers 9 bases. The CDR3 consists of 15 residues. V was pared by 1 base and J by 6 bases, with 4 bases of the junction left unmatched. CDR1 SGHKS and CDR2 YYEKEE come from the germline V gene (reference sequence). The CDR3 nucleotides read TGTGCCAGCAGCTTGTGGCGGGGGGGCCCCGGGGAGCTGTTTTTT. Its protein is CASSLWRGGPGELFF.

The gene calls are TRBV30 and TRBJ2-7, with D hard to call. Deletions cut 2 bases from V and 2 bases from J, with 7 bases between. From germline, CDR1 is GTSNPN and CDR2 SVGIG (reference sequence). CDR3 length: 12 amino acids. This CDR3 reads CAWSIEPYEQYF. The CDR3 coding sequence is TGTGCCTGGAGTATAGAACCCTACGAGCAGTACTTC.

The chain links TRBV2 to TRBJ1-3; D might be TRBD1 (6 bases). Deletions cut 2 bases from V and 2 bases from J, with 10 bases between. Germline assignment: CDR1 SNHLY and CDR2 FYNNEI. The CDR3 spans 15 residues. The CDR3 DNA follows: TGTGCCAGCAGTGAAACAGGGTCCGCTGGAAACACCATATATTTT. Protein sequence: CASSETGSAGNTIYF.

V and J are TRBV9 and TRBJ2-3, with TRBD2 matching over 12 bases. This CDR3 has 15 residues. V shed 4 bases and J 5 bases; nucleotides not matched to a gene: 5. Germline values: CDR1 SGDLS, CDR2 YYNGEE. This chain's CDR3 is CASSTRTSGKDTQYF. CDR3 coding DNA: TGTGCCAGCAGCACGCGGACTAGCGGGAAAGATACGCAGTATTTT.

This clone was observed a handful of times. V gene TRBV27 combines with J gene TRBJ2-3, with 12 nucleotides matching TRBD2. The CDR3 runs 18 residues. Germline loops: CDR1 MNHEY, CDR2 SMNVEV (reference sequence). Trimming at V came to 2 bases and at J to 0 bases, leaving 6 bases not matched to a gene. The CDR3 region is CASSLRLAGAPSTDTQYF. In DNA, the CDR3 is TGTGCCAGCAGTTTACGACTAGCGGGAGCTCCCAGCACAGATACGCAGTATTTT.

The chain employs TRBV6-1 and TRBJ1-5; 7 bases match TRBD1. Germline trimming cut 8 bases from V and 2 bases from J; bases unmatched to any gene: 6. In germline, CDR1 is MNHNS, CDR2 SASEGT. This CDR3 is built from 14 residues. In DNA, the CDR3 is TGTGCCAGCCAGGGGGTTCGGGGCAATCAGCCCCAGCATTTT. This encodes CASQGVRGNQPQHF.

The rearrangement joins TRBV10-3 to TRBJ2-1; 10 bases match TRBD2. V dropped 4 bases and J dropped 10; count of bases not matched to a gene: 7. Germline-derived CDR1 and CDR2 are ENHRY and SYGVKD. The CDR3 is 14 amino acids. The CDR3 loop reads CAISGAGGPQEQFF. CDR3 nucleotides: TGTGCCATCAGTGGAGCGGGAGGGCCTCAAGAGCAGTTCTTC.

The chain joins TRBV12-5 to TRBJ2-7; D possibly corresponds to TRBD2 (6 bases). Germline CDR1 LGHNT, CDR2 FRNRAP. The CDR3 loop spans 12 amino acids. V shed 0 bases and J shed 7 bases, with 7 bases lying between them. CDR3: CASGLVRGEQYF. Written as DNA, the CDR3 is TGTGCTAGTGGTTTGGTACGGGGGGAGCAGTACTTC. Complete variable domain (other parts from reference TRBV12-5 and TRBJ2-7): DARVTQTPRHKVTEMGQEVTMRCQPILGHNTVFWYRQTMMQGLELLAYFRNRAPLDDSGMPKDRFSAEMPDATLATLKIQPSEPRDSAVYFCASGLVRGEQYFGPGTRLTVT.

The sample holds a few counts of this clone. The chain links TRBV4-3 to TRBJ2-3; 8 bases align to TRBD1. This CDR3 region has 17 residues. Per the germline V gene, CDR1 is LGHNA and CDR2 is YSLEER. J gave up 2 bases and V 4 bases, and 11 bases lay outside the gene matches. CDR3 DNA sequence: TGCGCCAGCAGCCCGTTCTCGGAGGGACAGGACACAGATACGCAGTATTTT. This codes for CASSPFSEGQDTDTQYF.

The V gene is TRBV4-1, the J gene TRBJ2-3; 7 bases are a match to TRBD2. The CDR3 sequence is 18 residues long. Germline V gives CDR1 MGHRA, CDR2 YSYEKL. The J segment lost 2 bases and the V segment lost 1 base, leaving 12 bases of the junction unmatched. CDR3 loop: CASSQGPPGAGITDTQYF. The CDR3 nucleotides are TGCGCCAGCAGCCAAGGCCCCCCCGGAGCGGGGATCACAGATACGCAGTATTTT.

This clone was observed a single time. The CDR3 here is CASSLKHSGDTQYF. CDR3 nucleotide sequence: TGTGCCAGCAGCTTAAAGCATTCAGGAGATACGCAGTATTTT. The chain uses TRBV7-3 and TRBJ2-3; no firm D call. The CDR3 length is 14 residues. The germline gives CDR1 SGHTA, CDR2 FQGTGA. V shed 1 base and J shed 5 bases, with 10 bases lying between them.

The chain couples TRBV9 to TRBJ2-5; D might be TRBD1 (6 bases). Germline loops: CDR1 SGDLS, CDR2 YYNGEE. The CDR3 covers 14 residues. V was clipped by 0 bases and J by 5 bases, with 11 bases between them. CDR3 loop: CASSVENRVETQYF. Written as DNA, the CDR3 is TGTGCCAGCAGCGTAGAAAACAGGGTTGAGACCCAGTACTTC.

This chain links TRBV4-3 with TRBJ1-1; D remains unclear. The CDR3 runs 16 residues. The V end lost 4 bases, the J end lost 0 bases, and 15 bases lay between the germline ends. In germline, CDR1 is LGHNA, CDR2 YSLEER. This chain's CDR3 is CASSPQNPVLNTEAFF. CDR3 DNA: TGCGCCAGCAGCCCCCAAAACCCGGTCCTGAACACTGAAGCTTTCTTT.

This chain uses TRBV30 with TRBJ2-2; TRBD2 aligns across 8 bases. Germline CDR1 is GTSNPN and CDR2 is SVGIG (reference sequence). The CDR3 is 16 amino acids. With V trimmed by 2 bases and J by 5 bases, 10 bases remained unmatched. The CDR3 bases are TGTGCCTGGAGTCCCGGAGCGGGAGTAACAACCGGGGAGCTGTTTTTT. As protein: CAWSPGAGVTTGELFF.

The chain couples TRBV5-4 to TRBJ2-7; D is undetermined. V lost 1 base and J 2 bases, leaving 13 bases between the germline ends. Germline V gives CDR1 SGHNT, CDR2 YYREEE (reference sequence). This CDR3 has 15 amino acids. CDR3 DNA sequence: TGTGCCAGCAGCTTGTTCGGGTCCATCCCCTACGAGCAGTACTTC. Its translation is CASSLFGSIPYEQYF. The variable domain in full, with the rest retrieved from reference TRBV5-4 and TRBJ2-7, is ETGVTQSPTHLIKTRGQQVTLRCSSQSGHNTVSWYQQALGQGPQFIFQYYREEENGRGNFPPRFSGLQFPNYSSELNVNALELDDSALYLCASSLFGSIPYEQYFGPGTRLTVT.

The CDR3 sequence is CASSRGQGYEQYF. The DNA for the CDR3 is TGTGCCAGCTCAAGGGGACAGGGCTACGAGCAGTACTTC. The V and J genes are TRBV18 and TRBJ2-7, with 9 positions matching TRBD1. Germline V gene data show CDR1 as KGHSH and CDR2 as LQKENI. After removal of 5 bases from V and 3 bases from J, the junction contained 2 bases not matched to a gene. The CDR3 is made up of 13 amino acids.

The chain uses TRBV2 and TRBJ1-3; 7 nucleotides agree with TRBD1. V was clipped by 6 bases and J by 1 base; unmatched bases: 9. CDR3 size: 16 residues. Germline CDR1 reads SNHLY; CDR2 reads FYNNEI. The CDR3 nucleotides read TGTGCCAGCAGCCTGAGGACAGGTTGGTCTGGAAACACCATATATTTT. Amino acids: CASSLRTGWSGNTIYF.

This clone was seen more than once but under ten times. The J gene is TRBJ2-1, the V gene TRBV6-5; TRBD2 might be the D (5 bases). The germline V gene has CDR1 MNHEY and CDR2 SVGAGI. The germline V and J ends were trimmed by 6 bases and 6 bases, with 15 bases remaining between them. The length of the CDR3 is 14 residues. The CDR3 sequence: CASSPTSVLNEQFF. The CDR3 coding sequence is TGTGCCAGCAGCCCCACTAGTGTTCTCAATGAGCAGTTCTTC.